What follows describes a single T cell receptor beta chain. The data derive from a study of blood T cell repertoires in COVID-19. Turning to the study itself: Researchers got acute and convalescent COVID-19 samples from the United States, Italy and Spain.

Profiling relied on immunoSEQ multiplex PCR, and the TCRdb table lists in-frame clones only, not all of them. The sample yields roughly 230,000 clones, 90% seen once. Those enrolled in Seattle joined during active infection and were followed longitudinally afterward. There are 13 residues in the CDR3. The V end lost 2 bases, the J end lost 3 bases, and 7 bases lay between the germline ends. V is TRBV12-3 or TRBV12-4 and J is TRBJ1-2; possibly TRBD1 for D (5 bases). Material: peripheral blood. The origin of this receptor is a woman aged 55-70 years with COVID-19, enrolled during active disease. Here the CDR3 DNA reads TGTGCCAGCAGTTTATCGGGGGACTATGGCTACACCTTC. Encoded protein: CASSLSGDYGYTF.